Detailed here is one T cell receptor (beta chain). Which antigen it targets is not known. No quality values exist for individual bases; no much larger clone is one base distant. V sheds 6 bases and J sheds 1 base, leaving 15 bases between their ends. Taken from the germline V gene, the CDR1 and CDR2 loops are ENHRY and SYGVKD. The CDR3 covers 15 residues, taking in both the cysteine and the phenylalanine. Only the CDR3 DNA is retained, 45 bases long and in frame from the first base. Libraries were prepared through the immunoSEQ multiplex PCR assay. T cell repertoires were profiled by deep sequencing of rearranged TCR beta loci, alongside multiparametric flow cytometry. TCRdb limited this immuneACCESS table to in-frame rearrangements with V and J called. A share of clones is missing; checked studies link under half to unresolved V genes, and the rest is unexplained. Here the sample has around 25,000 clones; 85% occur a single time. Around 5.2% of the sample is held by the ten biggest clonotypes.

These data come from a study of lymphopenia after photon versus proton radiotherapy (dated 2019 in TCRdb). Describing the broader study: Photon and proton radiation therapy were compared by the study for their immunological effects in patients with gastrointestinal tumors who developed high-grade lymphopenia. The cohort included 20 or so patients with gastrointestinal tumors who developed lymphopenia after receiving either photon or proton therapy. The goal of the study was to characterize the differences between the two radiation modalities in how they affect the immune system.

Study-wide conclusions, independent of this receptor: Once the lymphocyte count had reached its nadir, the repertoires of photon-treated patients showed oligoclonal expansion, particularly of CD8+ Temra cells, and this expansion drove the decline in diversity. Across the cohort, a larger post-nadir drop in TCR diversity was inversely correlated with overall survival time among patients who died. The survival association was assessed only in patients who died, and the authors presented better survival with proton therapy as a possibility rather than a demonstrated result. Proton-treated patients stayed relatively stable during treatment, while photon-treated patients lost naive T cells and TCR diversity and gained effector/memory populations.

The origin of this receptor is a man aged 25-40 years with gastric cancer. The sequence joins TRBV10-3 to TRBJ2-5; the D call is possibly TRBD1 or TRBD2, each sharing 7 bases. Sample: peripheral blood, taken from a patient treated with photon-based radiotherapy. The CDR3 loop reads CAIRGEGAIQETQYF. In nucleotides, the sequence is TGTGCCATCAGGGGGGAGGGGGCGATCCAAGAGACCCAGTACTTC.